Detailed here is one T cell receptor beta chain. What it recognizes is unknown. CDR1 is SGHTA, CDR2 FQGNSA, per germline. Between the trimmed V and J ends, which lost 1 base and 6 bases, there was a span of 9 bases. This CDR3 region has 14 residues. The study ran its PCR with 60 Vbeta and 13 Jbeta primers. This table comes from immunoSEQ multiplex PCR, and its TCRdb copy is limited to in-frame clones, with some not included. There are 60,000 to 70,000 clones in the sample; approximately 71% occur only once, and more than 20% lies in the top ten. This entry comes from a study of cytomegalovirus exposure and HLA in healthy donors. Study-wide results and caveats: Confirmation in vitro established that three CMV-associated chains were specific for CMV antigens.

This chain joins TRBV7-2 and TRBJ1-4; a weak D match, TRBD1 (6 bases). The sequenced sample was PBMCs. The source of this sequence is a man in his forties or fifties in good health and CMV-seropositive. The CDR3 region is CASSLDRAHEKLFF. CDR3 DNA: TGTGCCAGCAGCTTAGACAGGGCGCATGAAAAACTGTTTTTT.